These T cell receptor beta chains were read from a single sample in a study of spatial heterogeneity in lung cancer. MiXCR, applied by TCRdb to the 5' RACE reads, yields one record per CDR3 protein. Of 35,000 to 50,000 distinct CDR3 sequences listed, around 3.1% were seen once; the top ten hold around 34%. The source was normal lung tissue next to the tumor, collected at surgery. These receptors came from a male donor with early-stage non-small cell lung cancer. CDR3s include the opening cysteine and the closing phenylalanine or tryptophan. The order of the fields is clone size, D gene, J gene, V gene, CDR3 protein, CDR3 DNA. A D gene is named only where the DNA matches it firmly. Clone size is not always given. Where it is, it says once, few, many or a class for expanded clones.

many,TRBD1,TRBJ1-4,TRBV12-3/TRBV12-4,CASSPRGPWGEKLFF,TGTGCCAGCAGTCCTAGGGGGCCCTGGGGGGAAAAACTGTTTTTT
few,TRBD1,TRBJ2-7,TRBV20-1,CSARDQKGQVLSYEQYF,TGCAGTGCTAGAGATCAAAAAGGACAGGTCCTCTCCTACGAGCAGTACTTC
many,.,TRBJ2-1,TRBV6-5,CASSYSFNDEQFF,TGTGCCAGCAGTTACTCGTTCAATGATGAGCAGTTCTTC
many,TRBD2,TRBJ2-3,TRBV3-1,CASSQALAGGADTQYF,TGTGCCAGCAGCCAAGCCCTAGCGGGAGGGGCGGATACGCAGTATTTT
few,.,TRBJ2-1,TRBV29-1,CSVRRGPEQFF,TGCAGCGTCCGAAGGGGTCCCGAGCAGTTCTTC
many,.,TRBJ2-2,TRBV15,CATSPRSTHTGELFF,TGTGCCACCAGCCCGCGATCCACCCACACCGGGGAGCTGTTTTTT
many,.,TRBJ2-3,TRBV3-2,CASTPPATDTQYF,TGTGCCAGCACCCCGCCTGCCACAGATACGCAGTATTTT
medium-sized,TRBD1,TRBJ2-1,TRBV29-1,CSVSGTGNNEQFF,TGCAGCGTTTCCGGGACAGGTAACAATGAGCAGTTCTTC
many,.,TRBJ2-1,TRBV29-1,CSVGTGSGGPFF,.
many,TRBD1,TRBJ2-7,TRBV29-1,CSVEFSQGASEQYF,TGCAGCGTTGAATTTAGCCAGGGGGCCAGCGAGCAGTACTTC
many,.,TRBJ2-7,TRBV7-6,CASSLVRGGYEQYF,TGTGCCAGCAGCTTAGTCCGTGGGGGATACGAGCAGTACTTC
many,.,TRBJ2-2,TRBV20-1,CSGQAQSTGELFF,TGCAGTGGCCAGGCGCAGAGCACCGGGGAGCTGTTTTTT
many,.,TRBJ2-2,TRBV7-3,CASSFSGSGELFF,TGTGCCAGCAGTTTTTCGGGGTCCGGGGAGCTGTTTTTT
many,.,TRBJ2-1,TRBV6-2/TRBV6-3,CASRVRREQFF,TGTGCCAGCAGAGTTAGACGGGAGCAGTTCTTC
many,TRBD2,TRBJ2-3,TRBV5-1,CASSPLGREARDTQYF,TGCGCCAGCAGCCCCTTGGGGCGGGAGGCCAGAGATACGCAGTATTTT
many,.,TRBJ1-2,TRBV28,CASRVNYGYTF,TGTGCCAGCAGGGTAAACTATGGCTACACCTTC
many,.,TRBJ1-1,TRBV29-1,CSVESQGRENTEAFF,TGCAGCGTTGAATCTCAGGGGCGAGAGAACACTGAAGCTTTCTTT
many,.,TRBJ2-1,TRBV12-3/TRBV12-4,CASSPQGSYNEQFF,TGTGCCAGCAGCCCTCAGGGTTCCTACAATGAGCAGTTCTTC
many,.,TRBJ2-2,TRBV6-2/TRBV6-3,CASTRSNLELFF,TGTGCCAGCACGCGATCAAACCTCGAGCTGTTTTTT
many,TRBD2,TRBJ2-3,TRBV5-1,CASSIRTSGNTDTQYF,TGCGCCAGCAGCATCAGGACTAGCGGGAACACAGATACGCAGTATTTT
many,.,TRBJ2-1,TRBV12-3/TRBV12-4,CASSLGHPNEQFF,TGTGCCAGCAGTTTAGGCCACCCCAATGAGCAGTTCTTC
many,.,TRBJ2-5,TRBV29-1,CSVDRQAGETQYF,TGCAGCGTCGACCGACAGGCAGGAGAGACCCAGTACTTC
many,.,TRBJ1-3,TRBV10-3,CAISTLGGASGNTIYF,TGTGCCATCAGTACACTGGGGGGCGCCTCTGGAAACACCATATATTTT
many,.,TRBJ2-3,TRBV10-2,CASRDVGVDTQYF,TGCGCCAGCAGGGACGTCGGAGTCGACACGCAGTATTTT
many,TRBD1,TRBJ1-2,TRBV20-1,CSASGQGHGYTF,TGCAGTGCTAGCGGACAGGGACATGGCTACACCTTC
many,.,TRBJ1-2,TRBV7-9,CASSLTSGGRYGYTF,TGTGCCAGCAGCTTAACTAGCGGGGGCCGCTATGGCTACACCTTC
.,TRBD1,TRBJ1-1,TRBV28,CASSKGAPTEAFF,TGTGCCAGTTCGAAGGGGGCGCCCACTGAAGCTTTCTTT
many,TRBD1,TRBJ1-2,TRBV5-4,CASRTGTVDGYTF,TGTGCCAGCAGAACCGGGACAGTAGATGGCTACACCTTC
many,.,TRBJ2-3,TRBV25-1,CASSPWAYYTQYF,TGTGCCAGCAGTCCTTGGGCATACTATACGCAGTATTTT
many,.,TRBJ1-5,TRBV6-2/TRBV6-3,CASSYNTDQPQHF,TGTGCCAGCAGTTACAATACGGATCAGCCCCAGCATTTT
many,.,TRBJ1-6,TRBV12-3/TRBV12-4,CASRLDSNSPLHF,TGTGCCAGCCGACTAGACTCGAATTCACCCCTCCACTTT
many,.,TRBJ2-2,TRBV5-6,CASSAGSKSPKNTGELFF,TGTGCCAGCAGCGCCGGGTCTAAAAGCCCCAAGAACACCGGGGAGCTGTTTTTT
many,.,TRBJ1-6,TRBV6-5,CASSYSGREGWSPLHF,TGTGCCAGCAGTTACTCAGGGAGGGAGGGTTGGTCACCCCTCCACTTT
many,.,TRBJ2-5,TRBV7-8,CASSLSPQETQYF,TGTGCCAGCAGCTTGAGCCCTCAAGAGACCCAGTACTTC
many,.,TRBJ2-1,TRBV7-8,CASSGFNEQFF,TGTGCCAGCAGCGGATTCAATGAGCAGTTCTTC
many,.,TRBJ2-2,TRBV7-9,CASSKAGELFF,TGTGCCAGCAGCAAAGCCGGGGAGCTGTTTTTT
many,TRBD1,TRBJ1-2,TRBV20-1,CSARTGDDGYTF,TGCAGTGCCCGGACAGGGGACGATGGCTACACCTTC
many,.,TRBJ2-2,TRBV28,CASSLSSTGELFF,TGTGCCAGCAGTTTAAGCTCCACCGGGGAGCTGTTTTTT
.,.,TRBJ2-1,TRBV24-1,CATSALRGNEQFF,TGTGCCACCAGTGCTCTGAGAGGGAATGAGCAGTTCTTC
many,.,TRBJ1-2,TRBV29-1,CSVPAGGGRTQGYTF,TGCAGCGTTCCTGCCGGTGGAGGGAGGACGCAAGGCTACACCTTC
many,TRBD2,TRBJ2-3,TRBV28,CAYRSGRSGDTQYF,TGTGCTTATAGGAGCGGGAGGAGTGGAGATACGCAGTATTTT
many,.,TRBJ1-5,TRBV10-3,CAISESTGGYSNQPQHF,TGTGCCATCAGTGAGTCTACTGGCGGGTATAGCAATCAGCCCCAGCATTTT